The text below deals with one T cell receptor (beta chain). Its cognate antigen is unknown. This entry comes from a study of T cell clonotyping in hematopoietic cell transplantation. General observations from the study: Higher Inverse Simpson Index values in graft donor and pretransplant recipient predicted broader posttransplant TCR diversity. CD4 and CD8 repertoire contributions could not be separated without sorting. Recipient TCR diversity dropped after transplant; expanded clonotypes rose from day 30 to 180. At the given depth, recipient repertoires were over 95% de novo clonotypes.

Profiling relied on immunoSEQ multiplex PCR, and the TCRdb table lists in-frame clones only, not all of them. The data show nearly 70,000 clones, approximately 94% seen once. J was trimmed by 3 bases and V by 3 bases; bases with no gene match: 8. The CDR3 loop spans 15 amino acids. Germline V CDR1 and CDR2: SGDLS, YYNGEE. The TCR comes from a man aged 45-65 years in good health. Some clones in this sample may be carry-over from other donors' samples. Sequenced sample: peripheral blood mononuclear cells. This sequence joins TRBV9 and TRBJ2-7; 8 positions agree with TRBD2. The CDR3 DNA sequence: TGTGCCAGCAGCGCACGGGGGGGAAGTTACTACGAGCAGTACTTC. Encoded protein: CASSARGGSYYEQYF.